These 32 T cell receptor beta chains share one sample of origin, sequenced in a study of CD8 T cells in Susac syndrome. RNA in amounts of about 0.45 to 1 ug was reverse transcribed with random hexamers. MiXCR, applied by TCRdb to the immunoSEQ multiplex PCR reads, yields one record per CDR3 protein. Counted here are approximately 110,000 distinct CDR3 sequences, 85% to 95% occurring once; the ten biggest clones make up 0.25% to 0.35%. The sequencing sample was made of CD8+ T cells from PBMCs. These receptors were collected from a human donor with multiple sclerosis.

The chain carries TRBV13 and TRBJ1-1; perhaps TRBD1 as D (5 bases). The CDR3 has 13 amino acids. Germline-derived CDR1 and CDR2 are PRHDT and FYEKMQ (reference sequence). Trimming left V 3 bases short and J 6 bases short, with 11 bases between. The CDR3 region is CASSLVVRAEAFF. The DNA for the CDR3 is TGTGCCAGCAGCTTGGTAGTCAGGGCTGAAGCTTTCTTT.

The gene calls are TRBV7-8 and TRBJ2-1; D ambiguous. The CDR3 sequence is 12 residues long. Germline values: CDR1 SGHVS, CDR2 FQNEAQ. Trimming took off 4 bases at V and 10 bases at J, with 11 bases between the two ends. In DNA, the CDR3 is TGTGCCAGCAGCTCCCGTGGATACGAGCAGTTCTTC. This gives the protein CASSSRGYEQFF.

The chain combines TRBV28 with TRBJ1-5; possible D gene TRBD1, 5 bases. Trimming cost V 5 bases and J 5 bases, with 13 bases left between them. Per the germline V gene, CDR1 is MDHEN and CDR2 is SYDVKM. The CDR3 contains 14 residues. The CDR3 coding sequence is TGTGCCAGCAGTCTCTCAGGGTACGATCAGCCCCAGCATTTT. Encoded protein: CASSLSGYDQPQHF. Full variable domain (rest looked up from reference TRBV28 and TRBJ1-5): DVKVTQSSRYLVKRTGEKVFLECVQDMDHENMFWYRQDPGLGLRLIYFSYDVKMKEKGDIPEGYSVSREKKERFSLILESASTNQTSMYLCASSLSGYDQPQHFGDGTRLSIL.

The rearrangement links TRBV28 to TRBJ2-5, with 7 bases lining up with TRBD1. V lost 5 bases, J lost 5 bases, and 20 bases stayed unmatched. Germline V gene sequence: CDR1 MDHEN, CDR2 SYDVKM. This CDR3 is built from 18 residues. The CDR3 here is CASSDRSPTDRPRETQYF. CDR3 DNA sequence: TGTGCCAGCAGTGACCGTAGCCCCACGGACAGGCCACGGGAGACCCAGTACTTC.

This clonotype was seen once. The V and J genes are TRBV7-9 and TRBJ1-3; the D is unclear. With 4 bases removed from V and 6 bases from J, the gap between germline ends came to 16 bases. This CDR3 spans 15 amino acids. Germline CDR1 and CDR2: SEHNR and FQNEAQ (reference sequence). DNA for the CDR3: TGTGCCAGCAGCTCCCGGGTGGAGTCGGAAAACACCATATATTTT. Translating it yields CASSSRVESENTIYF.

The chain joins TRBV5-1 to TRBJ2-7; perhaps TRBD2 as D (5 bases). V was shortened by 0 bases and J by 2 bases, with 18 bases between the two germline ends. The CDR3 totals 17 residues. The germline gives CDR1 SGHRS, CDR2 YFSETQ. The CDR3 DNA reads TGCGCCAGCAGCTTGGCCAACTCGGGGTCGAACGCCTACGAGCAGTACTTC. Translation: CASSLANSGSNAYEQYF.

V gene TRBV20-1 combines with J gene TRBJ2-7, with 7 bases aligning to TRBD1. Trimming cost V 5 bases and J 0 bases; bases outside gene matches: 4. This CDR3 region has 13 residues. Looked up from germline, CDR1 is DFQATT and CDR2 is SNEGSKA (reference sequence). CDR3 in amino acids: CSAYTGASYEQYF. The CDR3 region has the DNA TGCAGTGCTTACACAGGGGCCTCCTACGAGCAGTACTTC.

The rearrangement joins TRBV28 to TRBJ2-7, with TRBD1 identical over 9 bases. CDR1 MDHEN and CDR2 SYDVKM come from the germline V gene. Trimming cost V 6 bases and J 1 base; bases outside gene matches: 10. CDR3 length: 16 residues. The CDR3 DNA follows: TGTGCCAGCAGCCCCCCGGACAGGGGATTGTCCTACGAGCAGTACTTC. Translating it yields CASSPPDRGLSYEQYF.

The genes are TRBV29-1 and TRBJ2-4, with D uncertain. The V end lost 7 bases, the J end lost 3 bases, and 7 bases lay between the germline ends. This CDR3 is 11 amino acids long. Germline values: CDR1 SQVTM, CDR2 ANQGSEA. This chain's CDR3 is CSAPLKNIQYF. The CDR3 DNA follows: TGCAGCGCCCCGCTCAAAAACATTCAGTACTTC.

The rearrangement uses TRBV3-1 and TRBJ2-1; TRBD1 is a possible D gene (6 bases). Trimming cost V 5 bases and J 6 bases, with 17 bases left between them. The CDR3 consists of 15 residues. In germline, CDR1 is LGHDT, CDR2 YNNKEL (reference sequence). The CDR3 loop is CASSALRQAGNEQFF. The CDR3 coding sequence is TGTGCCAGCAGCGCCTTACGACAGGCGGGCAATGAGCAGTTCTTC.

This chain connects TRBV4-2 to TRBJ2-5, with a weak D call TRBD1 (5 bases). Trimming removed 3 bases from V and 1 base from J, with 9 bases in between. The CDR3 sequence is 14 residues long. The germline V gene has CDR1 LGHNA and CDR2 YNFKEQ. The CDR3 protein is CASSHAGIQETQYF. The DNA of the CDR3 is TGTGCCAGCAGCCATGCAGGGATCCAAGAGACCCAGTACTTC.

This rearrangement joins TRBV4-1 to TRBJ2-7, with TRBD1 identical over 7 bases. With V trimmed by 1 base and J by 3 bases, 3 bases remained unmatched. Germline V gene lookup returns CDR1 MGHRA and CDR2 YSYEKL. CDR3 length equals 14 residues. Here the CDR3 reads CASSQGGQYYEQYF. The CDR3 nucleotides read TGCGCCAGCAGCCAAGGGGGACAGTACTACGAGCAGTACTTC.

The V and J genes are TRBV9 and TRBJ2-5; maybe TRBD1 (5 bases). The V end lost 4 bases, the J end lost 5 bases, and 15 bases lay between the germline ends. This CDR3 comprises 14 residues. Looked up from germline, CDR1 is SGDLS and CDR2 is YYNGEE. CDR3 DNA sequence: TGTGCCAGCAGCAAAGACAGTACTCGGGAGACCCAGTACTTC. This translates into CASSKDSTRETQYF.

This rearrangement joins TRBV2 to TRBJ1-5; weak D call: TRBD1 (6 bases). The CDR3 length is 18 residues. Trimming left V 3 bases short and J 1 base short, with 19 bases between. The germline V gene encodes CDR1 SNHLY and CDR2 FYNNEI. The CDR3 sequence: CASSDAGGYSRSNQPQHF. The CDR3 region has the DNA TGTGCCAGCAGTGATGCCGGGGGCTATTCTAGGAGCAATCAGCCCCAGCATTTT. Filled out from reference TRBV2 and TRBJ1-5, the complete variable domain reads EPEVTQTPSHQVTQMGQEVILRCVPISNHLYFYWYRQILGQKVEFLVSFYNNEISEKSEIFDDQFSVERPDGSNFTLKIRSTKLEDSAMYFCASSDAGGYSRSNQPQHFGDGTRLSIL.

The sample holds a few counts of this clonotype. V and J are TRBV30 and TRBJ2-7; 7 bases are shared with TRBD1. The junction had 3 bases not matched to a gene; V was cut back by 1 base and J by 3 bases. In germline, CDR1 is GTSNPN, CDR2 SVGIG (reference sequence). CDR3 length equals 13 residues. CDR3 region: CAWSGWDSYEQYF. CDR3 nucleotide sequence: TGTGCCTGGAGTGGATGGGACAGCTACGAGCAGTACTTC.

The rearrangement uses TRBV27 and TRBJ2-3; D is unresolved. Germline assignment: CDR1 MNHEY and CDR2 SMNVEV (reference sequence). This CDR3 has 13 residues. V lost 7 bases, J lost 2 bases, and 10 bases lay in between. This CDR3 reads CASMEVTTDTQYF. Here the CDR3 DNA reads TGTGCCAGCATGGAAGTAACCACAGATACGCAGTATTTT.

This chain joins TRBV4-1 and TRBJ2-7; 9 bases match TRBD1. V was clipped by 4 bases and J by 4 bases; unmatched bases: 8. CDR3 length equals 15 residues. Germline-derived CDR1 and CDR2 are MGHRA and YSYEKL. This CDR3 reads CASSPGTGTFYEQYF. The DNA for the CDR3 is TGCGCCAGCAGCCCCGGGACAGGGACCTTTTACGAGCAGTACTTC.

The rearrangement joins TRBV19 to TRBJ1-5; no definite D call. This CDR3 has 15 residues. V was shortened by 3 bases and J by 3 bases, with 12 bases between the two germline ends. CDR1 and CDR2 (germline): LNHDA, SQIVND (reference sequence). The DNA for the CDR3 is TGTGCCAGTAGTATTGGGTTGGGTCCCAATCAGCCCCAGCATTTT. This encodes CASSIGLGPNQPQHF.

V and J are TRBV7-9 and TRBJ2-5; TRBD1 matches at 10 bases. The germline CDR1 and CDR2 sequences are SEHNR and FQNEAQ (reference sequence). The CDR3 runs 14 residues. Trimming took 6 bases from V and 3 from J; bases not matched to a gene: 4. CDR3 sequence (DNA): TGTGCCAGCAGTGGCGGGACAGGGGAAGAGACCCAGTACTTC. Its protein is CASSGGTGEETQYF.

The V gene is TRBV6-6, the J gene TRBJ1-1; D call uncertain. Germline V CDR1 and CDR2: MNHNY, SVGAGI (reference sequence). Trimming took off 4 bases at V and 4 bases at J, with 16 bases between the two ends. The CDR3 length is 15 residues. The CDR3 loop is CASSSSRTGTTEAFF. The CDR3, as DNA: TGTGCCAGCAGTTCATCCCGGACTGGAACCACTGAAGCTTTCTTT.

CDR3 protein: CSVVDSDQETQYF. CDR3 bases: TGCAGCGTTGTGGACAGCGACCAAGAGACCCAGTACTTC. The chain employs TRBV29-1 and TRBJ2-5, with a weak D call TRBD1 (6 bases). Between the trimmed V and J ends, which lost 4 bases and 0 bases, there was a span of 9 bases. Germline loops: CDR1 SQVTM, CDR2 ANQGSEA. The CDR3 spans 13 residues.

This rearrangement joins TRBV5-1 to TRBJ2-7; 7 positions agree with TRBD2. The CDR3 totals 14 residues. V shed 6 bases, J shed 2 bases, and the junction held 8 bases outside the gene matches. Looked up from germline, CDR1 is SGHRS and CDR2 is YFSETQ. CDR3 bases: TGCGCCAGCAAGGGAGGGGCCGTCCCCTACGAGCAGTACTTC. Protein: CASKGGAVPYEQYF.

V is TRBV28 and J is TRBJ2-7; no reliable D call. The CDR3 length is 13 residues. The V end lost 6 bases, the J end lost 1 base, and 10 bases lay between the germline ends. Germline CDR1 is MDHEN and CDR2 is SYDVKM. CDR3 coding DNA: TGTGCCAGCAGATGGCCCGGATCCTACGAGCAGTACTTC. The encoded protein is CASRWPGSYEQYF.

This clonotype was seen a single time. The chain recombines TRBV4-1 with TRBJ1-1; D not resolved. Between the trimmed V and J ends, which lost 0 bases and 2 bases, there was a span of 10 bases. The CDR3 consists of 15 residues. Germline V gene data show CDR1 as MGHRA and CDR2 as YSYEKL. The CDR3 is CASSQDRQTNTEAFF. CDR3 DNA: TGCGCCAGCAGCCAAGATCGGCAGACCAACACTGAAGCTTTCTTT.

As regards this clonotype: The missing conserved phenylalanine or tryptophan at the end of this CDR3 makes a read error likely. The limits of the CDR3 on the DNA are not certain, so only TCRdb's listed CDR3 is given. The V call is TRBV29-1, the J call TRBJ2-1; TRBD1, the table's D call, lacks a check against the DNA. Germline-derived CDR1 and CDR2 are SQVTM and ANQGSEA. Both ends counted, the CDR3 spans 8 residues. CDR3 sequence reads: CSVDWGAV.

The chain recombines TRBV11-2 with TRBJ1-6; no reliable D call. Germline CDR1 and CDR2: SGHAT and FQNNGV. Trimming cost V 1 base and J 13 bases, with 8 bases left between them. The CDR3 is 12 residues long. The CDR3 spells CASSLGSRPLHF. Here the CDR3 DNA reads TGTGCCAGCAGCTTAGGGAGCCGCCCCCTCCACTTT.

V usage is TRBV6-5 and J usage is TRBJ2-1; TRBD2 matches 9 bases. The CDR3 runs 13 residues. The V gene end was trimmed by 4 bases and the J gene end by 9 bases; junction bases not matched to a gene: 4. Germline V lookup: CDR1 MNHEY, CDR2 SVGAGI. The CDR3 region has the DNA TGTGCCAGCAGTTCCGGACTAGCGCGTGAGCAGTTCTTC. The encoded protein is CASSSGLAREQFF.

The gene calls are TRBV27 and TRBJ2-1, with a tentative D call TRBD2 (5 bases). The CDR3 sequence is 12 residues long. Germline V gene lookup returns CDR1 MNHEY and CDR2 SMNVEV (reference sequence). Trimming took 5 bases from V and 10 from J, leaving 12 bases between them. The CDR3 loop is CASSRGGEEQFF. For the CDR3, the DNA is TGTGCCAGCAGTCGGGGTGGAGAAGAGCAGTTCTTC.

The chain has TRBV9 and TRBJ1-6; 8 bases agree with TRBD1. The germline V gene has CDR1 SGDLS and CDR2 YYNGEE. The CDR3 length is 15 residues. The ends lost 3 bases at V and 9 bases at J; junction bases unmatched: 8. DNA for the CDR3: TGTGCCAGCAGCGACTGGACAGGGCCGGGTTCACCCCTCCACTTT. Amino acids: CASSDWTGPGSPLHF.

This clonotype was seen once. CDR3 nucleotides: TGTGCCAGCAGCGTTGGGTTGTTGGACGAGCAGTACTTC. Its protein is CASSVGLLDEQYF. The V gene is TRBV9, the J gene TRBJ2-7, with D unresolved. CDR1 is SGDLS, CDR2 YYNGEE, per germline. The CDR3 contains 13 residues. V shed 2 bases and J shed 5 bases, with 11 bases lying between them.

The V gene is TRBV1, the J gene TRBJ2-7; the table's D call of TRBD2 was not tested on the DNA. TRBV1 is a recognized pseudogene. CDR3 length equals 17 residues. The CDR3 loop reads CTSGTSGSLTAIDEQYV. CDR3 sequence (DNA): TGCACCAGCGGGACTAGCGGGAGTTTGACGGCGATAGACGAGCAGTACGTC.

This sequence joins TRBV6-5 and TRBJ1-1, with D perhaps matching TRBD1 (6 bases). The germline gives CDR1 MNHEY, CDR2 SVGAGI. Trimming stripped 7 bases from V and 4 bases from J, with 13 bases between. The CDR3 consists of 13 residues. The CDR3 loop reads CASNIRGGTEAFF. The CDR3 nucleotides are TGTGCCAGCAATATAAGGGGGGGCACTGAAGCTTTCTTT.